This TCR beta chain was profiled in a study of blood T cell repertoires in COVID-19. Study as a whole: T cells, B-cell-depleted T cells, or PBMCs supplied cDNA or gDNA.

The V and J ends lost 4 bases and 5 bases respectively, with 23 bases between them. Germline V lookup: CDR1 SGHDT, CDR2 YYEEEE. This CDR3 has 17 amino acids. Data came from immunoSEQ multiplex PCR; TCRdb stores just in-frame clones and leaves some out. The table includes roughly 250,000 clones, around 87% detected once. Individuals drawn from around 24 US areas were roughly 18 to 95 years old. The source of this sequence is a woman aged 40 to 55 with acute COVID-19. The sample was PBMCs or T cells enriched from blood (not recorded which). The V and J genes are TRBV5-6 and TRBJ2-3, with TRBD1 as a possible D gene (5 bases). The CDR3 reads CASSPATIGAFQDTQYF. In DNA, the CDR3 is TGTGCCAGCAGCCCCGCAACTATTGGGGCATTCCAAGATACGCAGTATTTT.